This T cell receptor beta chain came from a study of T cells after yellow fever vaccination. Production of TCR cDNA was by 5'RACE template switching, which also added a universal primer site and UMIs. One entry per CDR3 protein, called by TCRdb with MiXCR from the 5' RACE reads. The sample contains some 600,000 distinct CDR3 sequences, 9% to 15% of which appear only once. Study outcomes and limitations: Detected again after the booster were most primary-vaccination clones, at 95% to 98% CD4 and 80% to 90% CD8. The secondary response showed a weaker magnitude and a faster peak, day 5 versus 15.

Note on this clonotype: The antigen remains undetermined.

V dropped 6 bases and J dropped 4; count of bases not matched to a gene: 5. In germline, CDR1 is DFQATT, CDR2 SNEGSKA (reference sequence). The CDR3 runs to 12 residues. This sequence originates from a man aged 25-45 years who received the YFV17D yellow fever vaccine. The chain employs TRBV20-1 and TRBJ2-7, with 8 bases identical to TRBD1. The sample here was PBMCs, taken on the day of the yellow fever booster vaccination. The CDR3 DNA reads as TGCAGTGCAGCGGACAGGGCGTACGAGCAGTACTTC. Translated, it gives CSAADRAYEQYF.